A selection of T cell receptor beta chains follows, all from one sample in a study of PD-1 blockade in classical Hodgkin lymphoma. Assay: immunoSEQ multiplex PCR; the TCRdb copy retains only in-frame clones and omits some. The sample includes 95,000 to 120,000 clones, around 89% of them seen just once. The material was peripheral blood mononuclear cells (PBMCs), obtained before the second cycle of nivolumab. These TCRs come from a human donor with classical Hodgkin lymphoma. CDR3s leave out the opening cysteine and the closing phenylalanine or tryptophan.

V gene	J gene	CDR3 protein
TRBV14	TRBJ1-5	ASSQDTWPGTGYNQPQH
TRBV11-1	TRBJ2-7	ASSLAGLALPPYEQY
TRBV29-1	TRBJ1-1	SVETGGARSAF
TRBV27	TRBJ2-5	ASSLSSIGETQY
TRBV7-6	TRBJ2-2	ASSLAASGSLLTGELF
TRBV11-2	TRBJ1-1	ASSPFPSWVRTEAF
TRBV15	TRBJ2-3	ATSALGGTDTQY
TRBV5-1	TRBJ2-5	ASSFDRGQETQY
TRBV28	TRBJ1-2	ASSLTGVTVEGYT
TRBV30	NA	AWMGDNYEQY
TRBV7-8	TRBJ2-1	ASRQAGVFFNEQF
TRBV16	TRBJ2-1	ASSPAPGLSNNEQF
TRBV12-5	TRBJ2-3	ASGLELATDTQY
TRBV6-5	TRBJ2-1	ASSYTSGSYNEQF
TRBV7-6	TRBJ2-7	ASSFGRAGGGYEQY
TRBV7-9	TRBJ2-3	ASSLWRTDTQY
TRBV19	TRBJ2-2	ASTRSGGHGELF
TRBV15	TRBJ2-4	ATSSPRALQY
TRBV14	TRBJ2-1	ASSQDRWEGYNEQF
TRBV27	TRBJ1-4	ASSLRQGDREKLF
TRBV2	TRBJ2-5	ASSGNRVSQTQY
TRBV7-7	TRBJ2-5	ASSPGLAGPQETQY
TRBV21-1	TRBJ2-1	ASSKVAASGRSPRRDEQF
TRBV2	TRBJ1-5	ASSSLVGTGNQPQH
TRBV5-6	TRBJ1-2	ASSLGGAGWGYT
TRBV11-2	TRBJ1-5	ASSPPAGTGIQPQH
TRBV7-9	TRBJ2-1	AMGGLAGVGFYNEQF
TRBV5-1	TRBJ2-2	ASSLDGAGTGELF
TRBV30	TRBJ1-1	AWSAWDRKKAF
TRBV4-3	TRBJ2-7	ASSQVTSLKVDEQY
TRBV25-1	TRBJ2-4	ASSERVGGPKNIQY
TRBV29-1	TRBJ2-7	SVGGRTTYEQY
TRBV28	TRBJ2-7	ASSLDSAYYEQY
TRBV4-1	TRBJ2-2	ASSQVREGPTGELF
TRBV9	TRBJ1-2	ASSPRTGGINGYT
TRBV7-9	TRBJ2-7	ASSPGTGDYEQY
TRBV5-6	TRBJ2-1	ASSPSSGEQF
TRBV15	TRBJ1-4	ATSSRGAANEKLF
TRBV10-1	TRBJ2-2	ASSKFREEATGELF
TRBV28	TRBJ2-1	ASSFSAGVDEQF
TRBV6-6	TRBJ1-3	ASRPGTASGNTIY
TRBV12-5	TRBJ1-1	ASGYGGMNTEAF
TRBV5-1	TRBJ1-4	ASSTTGDRREKLF
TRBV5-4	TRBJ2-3	ASSSQEAADTQY
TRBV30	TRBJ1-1	AWSVGGEAF
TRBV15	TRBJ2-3	ATSGRQGTYTDTQY
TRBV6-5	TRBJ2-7	ASSYMLAGDSGEQY
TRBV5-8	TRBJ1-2	ASRGGQLVPSGYT
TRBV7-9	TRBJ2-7	ASSLGDRGYEQY
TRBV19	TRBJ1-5	ASRPHGGQGGNQPQH
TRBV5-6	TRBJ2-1	ASRPGLAAYNEQF
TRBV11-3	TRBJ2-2	ASSLFGGFGELF
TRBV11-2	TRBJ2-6	ASSPGTGERSGANVLT
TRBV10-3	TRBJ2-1	AISEIGQGSNNEQF